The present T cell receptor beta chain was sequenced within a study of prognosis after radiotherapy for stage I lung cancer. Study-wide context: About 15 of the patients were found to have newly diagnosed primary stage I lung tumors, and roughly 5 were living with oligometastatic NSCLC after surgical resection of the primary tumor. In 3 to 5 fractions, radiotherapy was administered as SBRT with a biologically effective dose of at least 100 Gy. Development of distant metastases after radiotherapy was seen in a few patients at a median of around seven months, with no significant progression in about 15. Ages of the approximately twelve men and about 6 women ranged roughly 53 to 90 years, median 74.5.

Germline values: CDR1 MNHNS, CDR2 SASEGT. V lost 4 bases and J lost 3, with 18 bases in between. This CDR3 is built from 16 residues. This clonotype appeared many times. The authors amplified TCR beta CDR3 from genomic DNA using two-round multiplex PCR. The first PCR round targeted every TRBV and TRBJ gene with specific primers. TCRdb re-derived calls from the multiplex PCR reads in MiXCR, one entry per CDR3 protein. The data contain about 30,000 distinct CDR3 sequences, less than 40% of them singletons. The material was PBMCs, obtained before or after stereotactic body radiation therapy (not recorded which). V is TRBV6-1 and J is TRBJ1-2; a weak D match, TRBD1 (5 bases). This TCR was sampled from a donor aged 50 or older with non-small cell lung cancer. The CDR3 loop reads CASSVWGGGVDYGYTF. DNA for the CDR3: TGTGCCAGCAGTGTTTGGGGGGGAGGGGTTGACTATGGCTACACCTTC.